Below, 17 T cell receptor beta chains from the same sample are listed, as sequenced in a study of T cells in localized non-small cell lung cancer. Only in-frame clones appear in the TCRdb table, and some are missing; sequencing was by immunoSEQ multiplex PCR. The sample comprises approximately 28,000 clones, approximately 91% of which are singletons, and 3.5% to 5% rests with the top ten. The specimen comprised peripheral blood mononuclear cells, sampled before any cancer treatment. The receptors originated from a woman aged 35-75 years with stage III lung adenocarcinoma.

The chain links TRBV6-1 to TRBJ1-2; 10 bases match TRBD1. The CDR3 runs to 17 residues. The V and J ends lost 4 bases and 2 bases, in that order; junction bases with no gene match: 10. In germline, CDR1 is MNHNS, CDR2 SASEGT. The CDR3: CASSAIPMTGGNYGYTF. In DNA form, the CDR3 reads TGTGCCAGCAGTGCGATACCGATGACAGGGGGCAACTATGGCTACACCTTC.

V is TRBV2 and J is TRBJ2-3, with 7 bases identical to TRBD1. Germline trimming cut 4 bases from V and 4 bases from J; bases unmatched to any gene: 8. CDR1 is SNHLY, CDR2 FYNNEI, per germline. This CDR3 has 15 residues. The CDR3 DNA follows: TGTGCCAGCAGTGGATTGACAGGGAACGCAGATACGCAGTATTTT. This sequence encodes CASSGLTGNADTQYF.

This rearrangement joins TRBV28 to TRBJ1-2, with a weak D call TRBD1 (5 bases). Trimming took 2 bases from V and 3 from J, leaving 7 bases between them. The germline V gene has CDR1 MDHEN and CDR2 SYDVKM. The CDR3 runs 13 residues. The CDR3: CASSLGGHYGYTF. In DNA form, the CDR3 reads TGTGCCAGCAGTTTAGGGGGACACTATGGCTACACCTTC.

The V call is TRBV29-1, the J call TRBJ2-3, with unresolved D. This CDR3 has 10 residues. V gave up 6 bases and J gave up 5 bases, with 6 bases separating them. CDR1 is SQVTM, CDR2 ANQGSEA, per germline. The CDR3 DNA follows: TGCAGCGTGGGTGTAGATACGCAGTATTTT. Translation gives CSVGVDTQYF.

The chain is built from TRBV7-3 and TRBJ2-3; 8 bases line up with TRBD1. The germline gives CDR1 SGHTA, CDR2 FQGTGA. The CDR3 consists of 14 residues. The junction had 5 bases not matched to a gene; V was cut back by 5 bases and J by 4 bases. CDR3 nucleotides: TGTGCCAGCAGCCTGGACAGGGCAGCAGATACGCAGTATTTT. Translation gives CASSLDRAADTQYF.

The CDR3 DNA follows: TGTGCCAGCAGTGGAGGGGACAGGTGGGGGACTGAAGCTTTCTTT. Its protein product is CASSGGDRWGTEAFF. The chain carries TRBV25-1 and TRBJ1-1; 8 positions match TRBD1. The CDR3 runs to 15 residues. CDR1 is MGHDK and CDR2 is SYGVNS in the germline V gene. V lost 4 bases, J lost 5 bases, and 9 bases stayed unmatched.

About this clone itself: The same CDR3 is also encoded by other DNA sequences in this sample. CDR3 sequence reads: CASSDSYEQYF. CDR3 sequence (DNA): TGCGCCAGCAGTGACAGTTACGAGCAGTACTTC. The chain uses TRBV10-2 and TRBJ2-7; no reliable D call. Trimming took 3 bases from V and 4 from J, leaving 4 bases between them. The CDR3 contains 11 residues. Germline lookup yields CDR1 WSHSY and CDR2 SAAADI.

The CDR3 region is CASSVGVGVAGEYEQYF. DNA of the CDR3: TGTGCCAGCAGCGTAGGTGTCGGGGTAGCGGGAGAATACGAGCAGTACTTC. V and J are TRBV9 and TRBJ2-7, with 9 bases aligning to TRBD2. With V trimmed by 0 bases and J by 4 bases, 11 bases remained unmatched. The CDR3 has 17 residues. Germline lookup yields CDR1 SGDLS and CDR2 YYNGEE.

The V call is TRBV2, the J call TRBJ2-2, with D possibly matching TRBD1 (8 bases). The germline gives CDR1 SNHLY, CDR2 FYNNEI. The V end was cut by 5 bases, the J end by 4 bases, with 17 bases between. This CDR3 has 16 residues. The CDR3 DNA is TGTGCCAGCAGTTATACAGGGGGGGCATTCACCGGGGAGCTGTTTTTT. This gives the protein CASSYTGGAFTGELFF.

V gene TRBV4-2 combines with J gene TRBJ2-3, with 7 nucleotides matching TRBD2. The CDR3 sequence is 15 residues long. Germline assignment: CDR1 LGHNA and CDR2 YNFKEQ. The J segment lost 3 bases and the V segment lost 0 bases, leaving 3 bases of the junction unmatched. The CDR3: CASSQERGWTDTQYF. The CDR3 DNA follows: TGTGCCAGCAGCCAAGAGCGGGGGTGGACAGATACGCAGTATTTT.

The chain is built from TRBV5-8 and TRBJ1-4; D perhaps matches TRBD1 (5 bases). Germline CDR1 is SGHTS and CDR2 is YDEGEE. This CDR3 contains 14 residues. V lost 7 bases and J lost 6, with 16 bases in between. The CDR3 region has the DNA TGTGCCAGCCGCATGCGGGGGGTTGATGAAAAACTGTTTTTT. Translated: CASRMRGVDEKLFF.

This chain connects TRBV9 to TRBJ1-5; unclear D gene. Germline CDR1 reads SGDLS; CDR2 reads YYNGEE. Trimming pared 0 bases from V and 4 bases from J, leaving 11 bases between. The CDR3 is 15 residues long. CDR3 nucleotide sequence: TGTGCCAGCAGCGTAGAGGGAGGAGAAAATCAGCCCCAGCATTTT. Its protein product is CASSVEGGENQPQHF.

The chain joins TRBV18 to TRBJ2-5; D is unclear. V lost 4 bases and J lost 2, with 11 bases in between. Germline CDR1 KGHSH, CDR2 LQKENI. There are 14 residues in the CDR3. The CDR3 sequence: CASSRSRTQETQYF. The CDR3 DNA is TGTGCCAGCTCACGGAGCCGTACTCAAGAGACCCAGTACTTC. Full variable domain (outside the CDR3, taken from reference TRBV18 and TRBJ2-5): NAGVMQNPRHLVRRRGQEARLRCSPMKGHSHVYWYRQLPEEGLKFMVYLQKENIIDESGMPKERFSAEFPKEGPSILRIQQVVRGDSAAYFCASSRSRTQETQYFGPGTRLLVL.

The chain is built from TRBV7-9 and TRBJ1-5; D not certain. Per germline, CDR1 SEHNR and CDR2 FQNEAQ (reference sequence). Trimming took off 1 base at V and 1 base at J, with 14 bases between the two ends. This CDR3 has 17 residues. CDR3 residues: CASSLGIGGWSNQPQHF. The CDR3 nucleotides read TGTGCCAGCAGCTTAGGGATAGGCGGGTGGAGCAATCAGCCCCAGCATTTT. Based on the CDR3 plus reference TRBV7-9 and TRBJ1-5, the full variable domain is DTGVSQNPRHKITKRGQNVTFRCDPISEHNRLYWYRQTLGQGPEFLTYFQNEAQLEKSRLLSDRFSAERPKGSFSTLEIQRTEQGDSAMYLCASSLGIGGWSNQPQHFGDGTRLSIL.

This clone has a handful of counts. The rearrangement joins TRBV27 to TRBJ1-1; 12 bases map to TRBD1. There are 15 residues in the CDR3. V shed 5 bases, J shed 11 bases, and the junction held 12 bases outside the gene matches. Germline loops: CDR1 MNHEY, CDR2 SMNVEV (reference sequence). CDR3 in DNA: TGTGCCAGCAGTATAACCGGGACAGGGGGCGCGGGTGCTTTCTTT. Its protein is CASSITGTGGAGAFF.

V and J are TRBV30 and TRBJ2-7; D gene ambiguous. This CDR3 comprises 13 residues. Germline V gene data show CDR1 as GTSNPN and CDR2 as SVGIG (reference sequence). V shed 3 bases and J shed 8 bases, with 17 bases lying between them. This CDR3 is CAWRGKGSWQQYF. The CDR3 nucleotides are TGTGCCTGGAGGGGGAAGGGAAGTTGGCAGCAGTACTTC.

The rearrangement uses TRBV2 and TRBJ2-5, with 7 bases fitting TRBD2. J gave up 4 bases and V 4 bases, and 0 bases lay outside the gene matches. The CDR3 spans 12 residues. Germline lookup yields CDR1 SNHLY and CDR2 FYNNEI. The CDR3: CASSGTRETQYF. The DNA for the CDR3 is TGTGCCAGCAGTGGGACTAGAGAGACCCAGTACTTC.